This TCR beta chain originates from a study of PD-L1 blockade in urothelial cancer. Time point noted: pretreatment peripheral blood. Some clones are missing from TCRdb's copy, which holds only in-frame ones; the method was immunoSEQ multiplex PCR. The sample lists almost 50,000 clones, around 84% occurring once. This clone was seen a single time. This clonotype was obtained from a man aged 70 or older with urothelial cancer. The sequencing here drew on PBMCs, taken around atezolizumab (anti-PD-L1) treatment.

The CDR3, as DNA: TGTGCCAGTATGGGGGGACAGGGCGTCACCGGGGAGCTGTTTTTT. Translation: CASMGGQGVTGELFF. The chain carries TRBV19 and TRBJ2-2, with 9 positions matching TRBD1. Germline CDR1 LNHDA, CDR2 SQIVND (reference sequence). The CDR3 is 15 amino acids. Germline trimming cut 7 bases from V and 4 bases from J; bases unmatched to any gene: 7.